This T cell receptor (beta chain) originates from a study of blood T cells in healthy people across ages (dated by TCRdb to 2013 to 2016). With respect to the entire study: In model experiments, template switching captured roughly one uniquely barcoded TCR beta cDNA molecule for every two T cells. The study measured age-related changes in TCR beta repertoire diversity using deep sequencing normalized with unique cDNA molecular identifiers. Donors were grouped into four age groups: young (average approximately 16 years), middle-aged (39), aged (62) and long-lived (just over 80). For two donors (one aged 18 to 30 and one aged 80 or older), the study analyzed two additional independent replicas of 1 million unique cDNA reads from the same blood draw.

The roughly 39 donors, aged about 6 to 90 years, were systemically healthy Caucasian individuals from Russia. About 9.1 milliliters of peripheral blood were collected from each donor into EDTA-treated Vacutainer tubes. Ficoll-Paque density-gradient centrifugation was used to isolate PBMCs, with at least 7 million obtained per sample. Total RNA was extracted from PBMCs with Trizol reagent, with at least 5.5 micrograms obtained per sample. For every donor, flow cytometry on a PBMC aliquot measured the percentage of naive CD45RAhigh/CD27high T cells. From the germline V gene, CDR1 is ENHRY and CDR2 is SYGVKD. V loses 3 bases of germline sequence and J loses 0 bases, and the interval between the two ends is 6 bases. The CDR3 has 13 amino acids, counting the end cysteine and phenylalanine. Of the read, only the CDR3 DNA is kept; its 39 bases are in frame from base 1. A word on this clonotype: It lacks a known antigen. The input lacks base qualities; no much larger clone sits a single base away.

The library relied on 5' RACE. Reads for this sample came from an Illumina HiSeq 2500. The second PCR ran for roughly 6 to 11 cycles and used a J-beta primer mix along with a sample-barcoded 5' primer. A unique molecular identifier was introduced onto each TCR beta cDNA molecule by a template-switch 5' adaptor carrying 12 random nucleotides. Each sample yielded at least 2.5 million CDR3-containing paired-end reads. The Mint cDNA synthesis kit, primed by a TRBC-specific oligonucleotide, was used to synthesize first-strand cDNA from all RNA. After uracil-DNA glycosylase treatment, a first 18-cycle PCR used universal primers M1SS and BC2_uni_R on all cDNA. On the study's bioinformatics: Each sample was normalized by randomly selecting 1 million high-quality reads, each carrying a distinct molecular identifier. Reads with shared molecular identifiers were discarded instead of being binned into consensus sequences. MiTCR, run with a Q25 quality threshold and the strictest error-elimination algorithm, handled CDR3 identification, clonotype clustering and error correction. A nonparametric unseen species model using Euler transformation provided a lower-bound estimate of total TCR beta diversity. TCRdb took the public reads, trimmed them with fastp at Q25, ran MiXCR for clone calling and kept in-frame beta chains. Entries that share a CDR3 protein sequence are merged under the most common genes and DNA. Here the V and J calls rest on TCRdb's processing, not on the authors' analysis. The sample table contains around 990,000 distinct CDR3 sequences; only one count was recorded for almost 25% of them. About 0.8% of the sample lies in the top ten.

Beyond this particular receptor, the publication reports: Conclusive comparison of naive and antigen-experienced compartments was prevented by the profiling of bulk unsorted PBMCs. Estimates of total diversity from one million sequenced T cells were regarded as lower bounds and underestimates. Compared with the aged group, the long-lived group had more naive CD4+ T cells, fewer expanded clones and increased TCR diversity, a pattern suggesting age selection. There was a strong correlation between observed TCR beta diversity and the percentage of naive T cells measured by flow cytometry. Observed TCR beta diversity per million T cells fell roughly linearly with age, and a significant reduction was already apparent by age around 40. The CMV infection status of donors was not known, potentially confounding age-related changes in expanded clonotypes.

The sample was also reused in another study, on T cells of mothers and their children. The second study reports: Donors were nine systemically healthy Caucasian individuals: three mothers and their six children. cDNA synthesis used all of the extracted RNA, with roughly 1.5 ug of RNA in each 15 ul reaction. In the second PCR, the M1S primer introduced both the sample barcodes and 2-4 random nucleotides. Over 8 million TCR beta CDR3 reads came from each mother, compared with around 3 million reads from each child. Thymic selection shapes the output of TCR recombination in a similar way in related and unrelated pairs, and inherited differences have a minor effect. Normalized repertoire overlap was always slightly but never significantly higher in related than unrelated mother-child pairs. No persistent microchimeric T cell clones were found, with a detection sensitivity of roughly 99 clones per million clonotypes. To look for features that set related mother-child pairs apart from unrelated individuals, the researchers ran deep NGS to compare the TCR beta repertoires of mothers and children. On average, the children were about 10 +/- 4 years old, while the mothers were approximately 41 +/- 4 years old. After adapter ligation was performed with NEBNext reagents, the libraries were sequenced on an Illumina HiSeq 2000 with 100+100 nt paired-end reads. Mother and child libraries were prepared a month apart and sequenced in separate runs to prevent cross-contamination. Each donor had between roughly 450,000 and 2,100,000 distinct TCR beta clonotypes identified. Naive TCR beta clonotypes were estimated from low-frequency clonotypes matched to each donor's FACS-determined naive share, without sorting.

The receptor comes from a girl aged 2 to 10 in good health. What was sequenced was blood. The chain was built from TRBV10-3 and TRBJ2-7; no D gene is confidently identified. CDR3 sequence: CAISDSLSYEQYF. The DNA is as follows: TGTGCCATCAGTGACTCCCTCTCCTACGAGCAGTACTTC.